The 25 T cell receptor beta chains given below trace back to one sample, sequenced in a study of OX40 agonist ivuxolimab in advanced cancers. Sequencing used immunoSEQ multiplex PCR; TCRdb keeps in-frame clones, though not all of them. The sample has tens of thousands of clones; roughly 89% are singletons. Sequencing was performed on CD4+ or CD8+ T cells sorted from blood, taken in a trial of the OX40 agonist ivuxolimab. These receptors were obtained from an adult with an advanced solid tumor such as melanoma, head and neck, liver or kidney cancer.

This clone occurred a few times. The genes are TRBV18 and TRBJ1-6; D is perhaps TRBD1 (5 bases). The CDR3 spans 13 residues. CDR1 and CDR2 (germline): KGHSH, LQKENI. V was pared by 2 bases and J by 7 bases, with 6 bases between. The CDR3 reads CASSPEGNSPLHF. The CDR3 bases are TGTGCCAGCTCACCAGAGGGGAATTCACCCCTCCACTTT.

In nucleotides, the CDR3 is TGTGCCAGCAGTTACAGAAAGGGGAAAGAGACCCAGTACTTC. Its protein is CASSYRKGKETQYF. The chain carries TRBV6-5 and TRBJ2-5, with D perhaps matching TRBD1 (5 bases). From germline, CDR1 is MNHEY and CDR2 SVGAGI. CDR3 length: 14 residues. With 2 bases removed from V and 3 bases from J, the gap between germline ends came to 10 bases.

There are a few counts of this clone. V and J are TRBV6-6 and TRBJ1-5; TRBD1 is a possible D gene (5 bases). Germline lookup yields CDR1 MNHNY and CDR2 SVGAGI (reference sequence). V lost 7 bases, J lost 5 bases, and 18 bases lay in between. The CDR3 consists of 15 residues. Here the CDR3 reads CASTLGGGEDQPQHF. The DNA of the CDR3 is TGTGCCAGCACCCTGGGGGGAGGGGAGGATCAGCCCCAGCATTTT.

The V and J genes are TRBV6-5 and TRBJ1-1; D is ambiguous. This CDR3 comprises 13 residues. Germline CDR1 is MNHEY and CDR2 is SVGAGI. Trimming left V 5 bases short and J 1 base short, with 8 bases between. The CDR3 loop is CASSPRQNTEAFF. The DNA of the CDR3 is TGTGCCAGCAGTCCAAGGCAGAACACTGAAGCTTTCTTT.

The CDR3 reads CASSVDYGELSEAFF. CDR3 DNA: TGTGCCAGCAGCGTAGATTACGGCGAATTATCTGAAGCTTTCTTT. The chain carries TRBV9 and TRBJ1-1; D is undetermined. Trimming shortened V by 0 bases and J by 6 bases, and 15 bases separated the two germline ends. Germline-derived CDR1 and CDR2 are SGDLS and YYNGEE. The CDR3 totals 15 residues.

This chain connects TRBV4-2 to TRBJ2-3; D uncertain. The germline CDR1 and CDR2 sequences are LGHNA and YNFKEQ. V lost 0 bases to trimming and J lost 4 bases, with 5 bases between them. The CDR3 covers 13 residues. CDR3: CASSQDLPDTQYF. The CDR3 region has the DNA TGTGCCAGCAGCCAAGATCTTCCAGATACGCAGTATTTT.

This chain uses TRBV2 with TRBJ2-7; a possible D gene is TRBD1 (6 bases). Germline V CDR1 and CDR2: SNHLY, FYNNEI. V was trimmed by 2 bases and J by 5 bases, leaving 10 bases between them. This CDR3 is 13 amino acids long. CDR3 sequence (DNA): TGTGCCAGCAGTGAAAACAGGGAGAACGAGCAGTACTTC. This encodes CASSENRENEQYF.

The rearrangement links TRBV19 to TRBJ2-2; D is ambiguous. From germline, CDR1 is LNHDA and CDR2 SQIVND (reference sequence). Between the trimmed V and J ends, which lost 3 bases and 2 bases, there was a span of 7 bases. This CDR3 region has 14 residues. This CDR3 is CASSIEANTGELFF. For the CDR3, the DNA is TGTGCCAGTAGTATTGAGGCTAACACCGGGGAGCTGTTTTTT.

This clone appeared many times. This chain joins TRBV27 and TRBJ2-7; 9 bases map to TRBD2. V shed 2 bases, J shed 4 bases, and the junction held 0 bases outside the gene matches. Germline loops: CDR1 MNHEY, CDR2 SMNVEV (reference sequence). The CDR3 is made up of 13 amino acids. The CDR3 nucleotides are TGTGCCAGCAGTTTAAGCGGGAGGTACGAGCAGTACTTC. Translated: CASSLSGRYEQYF.

The rearrangement links TRBV4-2 to TRBJ1-1; D not certain. Germline V lookup: CDR1 LGHNA, CDR2 YNFKEQ. With 0 bases removed from V and 0 bases from J, the gap between germline ends came to 14 bases. The CDR3 covers 17 residues. CDR3 coding DNA: TGTGCCAGCAGCCAAGATGGCGTGTCAGACATGAACACTGAAGCTTTCTTT. It specifies CASSQDGVSDMNTEAFF.

The V and J genes are TRBV19 and TRBJ1-1; D unclear. Germline V gene lookup returns CDR1 LNHDA and CDR2 SQIVND (reference sequence). There are 13 residues in the CDR3. Trimming cost V 7 bases and J 3 bases, with 12 bases left between them. In nucleotides, the CDR3 is TGTGCCAGTACCATGGGCCGGGACACTGAAGCTTTCTTT. Translating it yields CASTMGRDTEAFF.

This clone has only a few counts. V and J are TRBV19 and TRBJ2-2; D gene unclear. The CDR3 sequence is 14 residues long. Trimming stripped 6 bases from V and 1 base from J, with 9 bases between. CDR1 is LNHDA and CDR2 is SQIVND in the germline V gene (reference sequence). In DNA form, the CDR3 reads TGTGCCAGTAGCCCAAGAGGGAACACCGGGGAGCTGTTTTTT. Its protein is CASSPRGNTGELFF.

This clone was seen a handful of times. The gene calls are TRBV7-9 and TRBJ1-5; a possible D gene is TRBD1 (5 bases). The germline CDR1 and CDR2 sequences are SEHNR and FQNEAQ (reference sequence). The V and J ends lost 4 bases and 6 bases respectively, with 7 bases between them. This CDR3 comprises 12 residues. CDR3 sequence: CASSWDVQPQHF. The CDR3 nucleotides read TGTGCCAGCAGCTGGGACGTTCAGCCCCAGCATTTT.

The V and J genes are TRBV7-3 and TRBJ1-5; D gene ambiguous. The CDR3 contains 13 residues. Per the germline V gene, CDR1 is SGHTA and CDR2 is FQGTGA. Trimming removed 1 base from V and 5 bases from J, with 6 bases in between. The DNA for the CDR3 is TGTGCCAGCAGCTTAATGCGGGATCAGCCCCAGCATTTT. Protein product: CASSLMRDQPQHF. The full variable domain, in which reference TRBV7-3 and TRBJ1-5 provide the parts outside the CDR3, is GAGVSQTPSNKVTEKGKYVELRCDPISGHTALYWYRQSLGQGPEFLIYFQGTGAADDSGLPNDRFFAVRPEGSVSTLKIQRTERGDSAVYLCASSLMRDQPQHFGDGTRLSIL.

V is TRBV30 and J is TRBJ2-3; the D gene could be TRBD1 or TRBD2 (5 bases each). CDR3 length: 13 residues. Germline V gene sequence: CDR1 GTSNPN, CDR2 SVGIG (reference sequence). Trimming left V 4 bases short and J 3 bases short, with 11 bases between. CDR3 sequence: CAWTGGVTDTQYF. The CDR3 bases are TGTGCCTGGACTGGGGGTGTGACAGATACGCAGTATTTT.

The chain couples TRBV30 to TRBJ2-5; D is undetermined. The CDR3 length is 12 residues. Germline-derived CDR1 and CDR2 are GTSNPN and SVGIG (reference sequence). Between the trimmed V and J ends, which lost 1 base and 5 bases, there was a span of 8 bases. DNA of the CDR3: TGTGCCTGGAGTGCCAGTTTGGAGACCCAGTACTTC. Translated, it gives CAWSASLETQYF.

The chain employs TRBV5-1 and TRBJ1-2, with 7 nucleotides matching TRBD1. The length of the CDR3 is 12 residues. With 5 bases clipped from V and 6 bases from J, the junction kept 4 bases outside the gene matches. The germline CDR1 and CDR2 sequences are SGHRS and YFSETQ. Here the CDR3 reads CASSRDRDGYTF. The CDR3 coding sequence is TGCGCCAGCAGTCGAGACAGGGATGGCTACACCTTC.

The chain links TRBV19 to TRBJ2-4, with a possible D match to TRBD1 (5 bases). The ends were cut back, 6 bases at V and 3 bases at J, with 9 bases in the middle. This CDR3 spans 13 amino acids. Germline CDR1 reads LNHDA; CDR2 reads SQIVND (reference sequence). The CDR3 DNA sequence: TGTGCCAGTAGCTTAGGGGACAAAAACATTCAGTACTTC. Its translation is CASSLGDKNIQYF.

The chain links TRBV28 to TRBJ1-2; no clear D. The germline V gene encodes CDR1 MDHEN and CDR2 SYDVKM. V lost 5 bases and J 4 bases, leaving 8 bases between the germline ends. CDR3 length: 12 amino acids. The CDR3 DNA reads TGTGCCAGCAGTCCCCCAGGCTATGGCTACACCTTC. Translated, it gives CASSPPGYGYTF.

The genes are TRBV18 and TRBJ2-5; 12 positions match TRBD2. This CDR3 is 16 amino acids long. From germline, CDR1 is KGHSH and CDR2 LQKENI. J was trimmed by 2 bases and V by 3 bases; bases with no gene match: 4. CDR3 protein: CASSPGLAGTQETQYF. CDR3 DNA: TGTGCCAGCTCACCCGGACTAGCGGGAACACAAGAGACCCAGTACTTC.

The chain couples TRBV7-3 to TRBJ2-3, with D unclear. The V end lost 5 bases, the J end lost 6 bases, and 12 bases lay between the germline ends. Germline loops: CDR1 SGHTA, CDR2 FQGTGA. There are 13 residues in the CDR3. CDR3 sequence: CASSPGPADTQYF. The CDR3 DNA reads as TGTGCCAGCAGCCCAGGTCCCGCCGATACGCAGTATTTT.

This clone was seen a handful of times. V and J are TRBV5-1 and TRBJ1-3; no clear D. Trimming left V 3 bases short and J 0 bases short, with 7 bases between. This CDR3 is built from 14 residues. CDR1 and CDR2 (germline): SGHRS, YFSETQ. The CDR3 nucleotides are TGCGCCAGCAGCTCCACGAGCTCTGGAAACACCATATATTTT. Translated, it gives CASSSTSSGNTIYF.

CDR3 sequence (DNA): TGCGCCAGCAGCCAAGCAGGTGTGCCGCTGGGTCTCCGTAAGACTGAAGCTTTCTTT. Its translation: CASSQAGVPLGLRKTEAFF. This sequence joins TRBV4-3 and TRBJ1-1; D is unresolved. Per the germline V gene, CDR1 is LGHNA and CDR2 is YSLEER. The CDR3 sequence is 19 residues long. V was cut by 1 base and J by 5 bases, with 26 bases left in between.

The rearrangement uses TRBV5-4 and TRBJ1-1, with D unresolved. CDR1 and CDR2 from the germline V gene are SGHNT and YYREEE (reference sequence). V lost 0 bases and J lost 6, with 12 bases in between. The CDR3 contains 14 residues. The CDR3 sequence: CASSLEGRSAEAFF. The DNA of the CDR3 is TGTGCCAGCAGCTTGGAGGGTCGATCAGCTGAAGCTTTCTTT.

Here the CDR3 reads CASSQDFGGANTGELFF. The CDR3 nucleotides read TGTGCCAGCAGCCAAGATTTTGGCGGGGCGAACACCGGGGAGCTGTTTTTT. The chain uses TRBV4-2 and TRBJ2-2; TRBD2 might be the D (6 bases). V lost 0 bases and J lost 0, with 11 bases in between. The CDR3 is 17 amino acids. Germline V lookup: CDR1 LGHNA, CDR2 YNFKEQ.